Listed here are 7 T cell receptor beta chains from one sample, sequenced in a study of blood T cell repertoires in COVID-19. Measured with immunoSEQ multiplex PCR; TCRdb has only the in-frame clones, and not every one. The repertoire holds tens of thousands of clones, with under 85% as singletons. Material: peripheral blood. The receptors were gathered from a man aged 60 to 75 with active COVID-19.

The chain joins TRBV7-9 to TRBJ2-5; 9 bases agree with TRBD2. With V trimmed by 5 bases and J by 2 bases, 6 bases remained unmatched. CDR1 SEHNR and CDR2 FQNEAQ come from the germline V gene (reference sequence). The CDR3 is 15 residues long. CDR3 sequence (DNA): TGTGCCAGCAGCCTTAGCGGGAGTCGGCAAGAGACCCAGTACTTC. The encoded protein is CASSLSGSRQETQYF.

The CDR3 DNA reads as TGTGCCAGCAGCTTAAAAATCAGGGGGTCCTACGAGCAGTACTTC. Residues: CASSLKIRGSYEQYF. The chain links TRBV7-2 to TRBJ2-7; 7 bases map to TRBD1. Germline lookup yields CDR1 SGHTA and CDR2 FQGNSA. This CDR3 comprises 15 residues. With 2 bases clipped from V and 1 base from J, the junction kept 5 bases outside the gene matches.

This chain uses TRBV10-3 with TRBJ2-1; 7 bases map to TRBD2. Trimming at V came to 6 bases and at J to 6 bases, leaving 11 bases not matched to a gene. The germline gives CDR1 ENHRY, CDR2 SYGVKD. The CDR3 is 15 residues long. DNA for the CDR3: TGTGCCATCAGCCCGACGGCGGGAGTCTCCAATGAGCAGTTCTTC. Its protein product is CAISPTAGVSNEQFF.

V is TRBV4-3 and J is TRBJ2-2, with 8 bases aligning to TRBD1. This CDR3 region has 16 residues. With 3 bases clipped from V and 7 bases from J, the junction kept 10 bases outside the gene matches. The germline V gene has CDR1 LGHNA and CDR2 YSLEER. CDR3: CASSQDRQGAGGELFF. Written as DNA, the CDR3 is TGCGCCAGCAGCCAGGATCGTCAGGGGGCCGGCGGGGAGCTGTTTTTT.

The chain has TRBV12-5 and TRBJ2-3, with a possible D match to TRBD2 (6 bases). From germline, CDR1 is LGHNT and CDR2 FRNRAP. With 7 bases removed from V and 3 bases from J, the gap between germline ends came to 14 bases. The CDR3 sequence is 14 residues long. The CDR3 is CASARGGVTDTQYF. CDR3 in DNA: TGTGCTAGTGCTAGGGGAGGTGTGACAGATACGCAGTATTTT.

The chain couples TRBV5-6 to TRBJ1-2; TRBD1 is a possible D gene (6 bases). There are 13 residues in the CDR3. V was pared by 6 bases and J by 3 bases, with 12 bases between. CDR1 SGHDT and CDR2 YYEEEE come from the germline V gene. The CDR3 sequence is CASTWSGDYGYTF. CDR3 DNA sequence: TGTGCCAGCACCTGGTCAGGGGACTATGGCTACACCTTC.

The chain is built from TRBV5-4 and TRBJ2-6; tentatively, D is TRBD1 (5 bases). CDR3 length: 16 residues. CDR1 is SGHNT, CDR2 YYREEE, per germline (reference sequence). Trimming removed 0 bases at V and 4 bases at J, with 11 bases between. This CDR3 is CASSLEGAIGANVLTF. CDR3 sequence (DNA): TGTGCCAGCAGCTTGGAAGGGGCGATCGGGGCCAACGTCCTGACTTTC.